Presented here are 12 T cell receptor beta chains from one specimen sequenced in a study of post-analysis software for immune sequencing data. Whole-study findings and limits: Four to six TRBV segments appeared more often in patients than in controls, and TRBV5-6, TRBV5-1 and TRBV20-1 were among these.

Unique molecular identifiers tagged the TCR beta cDNA libraries. Using its own MiXCR run on the PCR reads, TCRdb lists one record per CDR3 protein. The sample records roughly 800,000 distinct CDR3 sequences, under 70% being singletons. No antigen is known for these receptors. The sequenced material came from blood. These receptors came from a girl aged 10 to 17 with multiple sclerosis.

The rearrangement joins TRBV5-1 to TRBJ2-5, with 7 bases lining up with TRBD1. This CDR3 comprises 17 residues. Germline CDR1 SGHRS, CDR2 YFSETQ. Trimming removed 2 bases from V and 2 bases from J; junction bases left unmatched: 12. The CDR3 loop reads CASSLVFGPGQQETQYF. As DNA, the CDR3 is TGCGCCAGCAGCTTAGTCTTTGGTCCGGGACAGCAAGAGACCCAGTACTTC.

This clonotype turned up a few times. The genes are TRBV29-1 and TRBJ1-1; 7 bases align to TRBD1. The germline CDR1 and CDR2 sequences are SQVTM and ANQGSEA. The junction had 10 bases not matched to a gene; V was cut back by 4 bases and J by 2 bases. This CDR3 is built from 15 residues. The CDR3 here is CSVANLGTANTEAFF. The CDR3 region has the DNA TGCAGCGTTGCAAACCTCGGGACAGCTAACACTGAAGCTTTCTTT.

The chain recombines TRBV29-1 with TRBJ1-2, with D perhaps matching TRBD1 (5 bases). Trimming stripped 3 bases from V and 5 bases from J, with 13 bases between. The CDR3 runs to 13 residues. Germline CDR1 is SQVTM and CDR2 is ANQGSEA. The CDR3 loop is CSVDQGLVYGYTF. Written as DNA, the CDR3 is TGCAGCGTTGACCAGGGACTAGTGTATGGCTACACCTTC.

CDR3 amino acids: CSAKLTSLHEQFF. CDR3 nucleotides: TGCAGTGCTAAGCTTACTAGTCTCCATGAGCAGTTCTTC. The V gene is TRBV20-1, the J gene TRBJ2-1; tentative D call: TRBD2 (5 bases). CDR1 is DFQATT, CDR2 SNEGSKA, per germline (reference sequence). This CDR3 spans 13 amino acids. V gave up 4 bases and J gave up 8 bases, with 15 bases separating them.

This clonotype appeared a single time. The V gene is TRBV9, the J gene TRBJ2-2; D possibly corresponds to TRBD2 (7 bases). The germline V gene encodes CDR1 SGDLS and CDR2 YYNGEE. Between the trimmed V and J ends, which lost 3 bases and 5 bases, there was a span of 17 bases. The CDR3 has 16 amino acids. CDR3 bases: TGTGCCAGCAGCGGTAGGGGGGGACACCCAACCGGGGAGCTGTTTTTT. Translated, it gives CASSGRGGHPTGELFF.

The chain recombines TRBV7-2 with TRBJ2-1, with TRBD2 matching over 7 bases. The CDR3 has 16 residues. CDR1 is SGHTA, CDR2 FQGNSA, per germline. The V and J ends lost 4 bases and 7 bases, in that order; junction bases with no gene match: 13. The CDR3 here is CASSSLGAGEVNEQFF. CDR3 sequence (DNA): TGTGCCAGCAGCTCCCTCGGGGCGGGAGAGGTAAATGAGCAGTTCTTC.

J is TRBJ2-1 and V is TRBV3-1; the D gene is possibly TRBD1 (5 bases). This CDR3 comprises 15 residues. Germline values: CDR1 LGHDT, CDR2 YNNKEL (reference sequence). V was pared by 4 bases and J by 1 base, with 11 bases between. The CDR3 loop is CASSPAGKSYNEQFF. The CDR3 coding sequence is TGTGCCAGCAGCCCTGCAGGGAAATCCTACAATGAGCAGTTCTTC.

The CDR3 bases are TGTGCCAGCAGCCCAAGACAGGCCTACGAGCAGTACTTC. It yields the protein CASSPRQAYEQYF. This sequence joins TRBV7-9 and TRBJ2-7, with D tentatively TRBD1 (6 bases). This CDR3 is 13 amino acids long. V lost 5 bases to trimming and J lost 2 bases, with 10 bases between them. CDR1 and CDR2 (germline): SEHNR, FQNEAQ (reference sequence).

CDR3 region: CASSSLLAGGSYNEQFF. The CDR3 coding sequence is TGCGCCAGCAGCTCGTTACTAGCGGGGGGTTCCTACAATGAGCAGTTCTTC. The gene calls are TRBV5-1 and TRBJ2-1; 12 nucleotides agree with TRBD2. This CDR3 is built from 17 residues. The V gene end was trimmed by 3 bases and the J gene end by 1 base; junction bases not matched to a gene: 5. Germline V gene data show CDR1 as SGHRS and CDR2 as YFSETQ. Combining the CDR3 with reference TRBV5-1 and TRBJ2-1 gives the whole variable domain KAGVTQTPRYLIKTRGQQVTLSCSPISGHRSVSWYQQTPGQGLQFLFEYFSETQRNKGNFPGRFSGRQFSNSRSEMNVSTLELGDSALYLCASSSLLAGGSYNEQFFGPGTRLTVL.

A few counts support this clonotype. The chain joins TRBV7-8 to TRBJ2-5, with no clear D. Matching the DNA end better, TRBJ2-7 makes the J call doubtful. The CDR3 spans 15 residues. Germline V gives CDR1 SGHVS, CDR2 FQNEAQ. The CDR3: CASSLEVPGRDEQYF. CDR3 nucleotides: TGTGCCAGCAGCTTAGAGGTCCCCGGAAGGGACGAGCAGTACTTC.

The chain joins TRBV9 to TRBJ2-1; tentatively, D is TRBD2 (6 bases). Between the trimmed V and J ends, which lost 0 bases and 14 bases, there was a span of 15 bases. The CDR3 runs 13 residues. CDR1 and CDR2 from the germline V gene are SGDLS and YYNGEE. CDR3 nucleotide sequence: TGTGCCAGCAGCGTAGAATTACTAGCCGAGGAGTTCTTC. Protein sequence: CASSVELLAEEFF.

The chain is built from TRBV5-1 and TRBJ2-7; TRBD1 agrees at 7 bases. V was clipped by 2 bases and J by 0 bases; unmatched bases: 5. Germline V gene sequence: CDR1 SGHRS, CDR2 YFSETQ. This CDR3 has 15 residues. In DNA, the CDR3 is TGCGCCAGCAGCTTACAAAGGGACAGCTCCTACGAGCAGTACTTC. Translated, it gives CASSLQRDSSYEQYF.